One sample yielded the 19 T cell receptor beta chains listed below, sequenced in a study of blood T cell repertoires in COVID-19. Method: immunoSEQ multiplex PCR; TCRdb's copy keeps in-frame clones and lacks some. The table lists 120,000 or so clones, nearly 90% of them singletons, with 3.8% in the top ten. Input material: peripheral blood. These TCRs come from a woman aged 60-75 years with COVID-19, enrolled during active disease.

The V gene is TRBV7-2, the J gene TRBJ2-3; 11 bases align to TRBD2. Per germline, CDR1 SGHTA and CDR2 FQGNSA. The V segment lost 3 bases and the J segment 2 bases; nucleotides outside the gene matches: 7. The CDR3 length is 17 residues. The CDR3 DNA reads as TGTGCCAGCAGCTTCCTGATAGCGGGGGGGGTCACAGATACGCAGTATTTT. It translates to CASSFLIAGGVTDTQYF.

The gene calls are TRBV5-6 and TRBJ2-1, with D possibly being TRBD2 (6 bases). From germline, CDR1 is SGHDT and CDR2 YYEEEE. Trimming left V 4 bases short and J 9 bases short, with 20 bases between. CDR3 size: 15 residues. CDR3 DNA: TGTGCCAGCAGCCGCCTAACTAGCTCCAGGCGTGAGCAGTTCTTC. The encoded protein is CASSRLTSSRREQFF.

V and J are TRBV5-1 and TRBJ2-1, with 7 bases identical to TRBD1. CDR3 length equals 17 residues. Germline assignment: CDR1 SGHRS and CDR2 YFSETQ. J lost 5 bases, V lost 0 bases, and 11 bases had no gene match. The CDR3 DNA is TGCGCCAGCAGCTTGGGGAATCCGGGACAGAACAACAATGAGCAGTTCTTC. Encoded protein: CASSLGNPGQNNNEQFF. The full variable domain, its missing parts supplied by reference TRBV5-1 and TRBJ2-1, is KAGVTQTPRYLIKTRGQQVTLSCSPISGHRSVSWYQQTPGQGLQFLFEYFSETQRNKGNFPGRFSGRQFSNSRSEMNVSTLELGDSALYLCASSLGNPGQNNNEQFFGPGTRLTVL.

The chain recombines TRBV29-1 with TRBJ1-5; 8 bases match TRBD1. CDR3 length: 14 residues. V lost 5 bases to trimming and J lost 4 bases; unmatched junction nucleotides: 7. The germline CDR1 and CDR2 sequences are SQVTM and ANQGSEA. CDR3 DNA sequence: TGCAGCGTTTCCCTCGGGACAGGAAATCAGCCCCAGCATTTT. Protein sequence: CSVSLGTGNQPQHF.

The sample holds a few counts of this clone. J is TRBJ2-2 and V is TRBV4-3; D is undetermined. Trimming took off 2 bases at V and 6 bases at J, with 10 bases between the two ends. CDR3 size: 14 residues. Germline CDR1 LGHNA, CDR2 YSLEER. CDR3: CASSQSRQAGELFF. The CDR3 DNA follows: TGCGCCAGCAGCCAATCCCGACAAGCCGGGGAGCTGTTTTTT.

J is TRBJ1-1 and V is TRBV30, with D unresolved. The V gene's germline CDR1 is GTSNPN and CDR2 SVGIG (reference sequence). Trimming removed 4 bases at V and 8 bases at J, with 14 bases between. This CDR3 has 12 amino acids. The CDR3: CAWTQVKWEAFF. CDR3 nucleotides: TGTGCCTGGACGCAGGTTAAGTGGGAAGCTTTCTTT.

The chain is built from TRBV27 and TRBJ1-1, with a weak D call TRBD1 (5 bases). This CDR3 has 13 amino acids. With 6 bases removed from V and 0 bases from J, the gap between germline ends came to 8 bases. Germline V gene data show CDR1 as MNHEY and CDR2 as SMNVEV (reference sequence). The CDR3 DNA follows: TGTGCCAGCAGCGCGACAGTGAACACTGAAGCTTTCTTT. This translates into CASSATVNTEAFF.

This chain uses TRBV5-5 with TRBJ2-7; 9 bases agree with TRBD1. The V gene's germline CDR1 is SGHKS and CDR2 YYEKEE (reference sequence). Unmatched junction bases numbered 10, after V lost 7 bases and J lost 5 bases. The CDR3 length is 14 residues. DNA of the CDR3: TGTGCCAGCGCCCGGGACAGGGTTCCCAACGAGCAGTACTTC. As protein: CASARDRVPNEQYF.

The rearrangement uses TRBV6-1 and TRBJ2-3; 8 bases are shared with TRBD2. Germline V gene lookup returns CDR1 MNHNS and CDR2 SASEGT. V lost 3 bases, J lost 0 bases, and 11 bases stayed unmatched. This CDR3 is built from 18 residues. The CDR3 spells CASSEFSGEMTSTDTQYF. CDR3 coding DNA: TGTGCCAGCAGTGAGTTTAGCGGGGAGATGACTAGCACAGATACGCAGTATTTT.

On this clone itself: Different DNA sequences within this sample yield the same CDR3. This chain links TRBV5-1 with TRBJ2-7; the D gene is possibly TRBD2 (5 bases). The length of the CDR3 is 13 residues. V shed 0 bases and J shed 1 base, with 5 bases lying between them. Looked up from germline, CDR1 is SGHRS and CDR2 is YFSETQ. The CDR3 DNA sequence: TGCGCCAGCAGCTTGGCGGGATCCTACGAGCAGTACTTC. It specifies CASSLAGSYEQYF.

This clone was seen only once. V and J are TRBV12-5 and TRBJ1-2, with TRBD1 matching 7 bases. V gave up 0 bases and J gave up 2 bases; unmatched junction bases: 6. Germline V CDR1 and CDR2: LGHNT, FRNRAP. This CDR3 has 16 amino acids. CDR3 protein: CASGLVPGQKNYGYTF. CDR3 nucleotide sequence: TGTGCTAGTGGTTTGGTGCCGGGACAGAAAAACTATGGCTACACCTTC.

The V and J genes are TRBV4-1 and TRBJ1-2; TRBD1 matches 7 bases. Losses at the gene ends were 0 bases for V and 5 bases for J; bases not matched to a gene: 15. This CDR3 comprises 18 residues. The germline V gene encodes CDR1 MGHRA and CDR2 YSYEKL. CDR3 loop: CASSQDLAGGTRYYGYTF. The CDR3 nucleotides are TGCGCCAGCAGCCAAGATTTGGCAGGGGGTACCCGATATTATGGCTACACCTTC.

This clone has just one count. The V gene is TRBV5-6, the J gene TRBJ1-4; 7 bases align to TRBD1. V shed 5 bases and J 8 bases; nucleotides not matched to a gene: 9. Germline CDR1 reads SGHDT; CDR2 reads YYEEEE. The CDR3 totals 14 residues. CDR3 amino acids: CASSLDRAGEKLFF. The CDR3, as DNA: TGTGCCAGCAGTCTAGACAGGGCTGGGGAAAAACTGTTTTTT.

A single count supports this clone. Here the CDR3 reads CASRQQGAGTGELFF. The CDR3, as DNA: TGCGCCAGCAGGCAACAGGGGGCCGGGACCGGGGAGCTGTTTTTT. The rearrangement joins TRBV5-1 to TRBJ2-2; 9 nucleotides agree with TRBD1. The trim removed 5 bases at V and 5 bases at J, leaving 7 bases unmatched. Germline V lookup: CDR1 SGHRS, CDR2 YFSETQ. The CDR3 length is 15 residues. The whole variable domain, filled in from reference TRBV5-1 and TRBJ2-2, reads KAGVTQTPRYLIKTRGQQVTLSCSPISGHRSVSWYQQTPGQGLQFLFEYFSETQRNKGNFPGRFSGRQFSNSRSEMNVSTLELGDSALYLCASRQQGAGTGELFFGEGSRLTVL.

The rearrangement links TRBV18 to TRBJ1-6; D is undetermined. CDR1 and CDR2 (germline): KGHSH, LQKENI. The CDR3 length is 16 residues. Deletions cut 3 bases from V and 9 bases from J, with 18 bases between. This chain's CDR3 is CASSPGPKGAGSPLHF. CDR3 nucleotides: TGTGCCAGCTCACCTGGCCCCAAGGGTGCGGGTTCACCCCTCCACTTT. Drawing the rest from reference TRBV18 and TRBJ1-6, the complete variable domain is NAGVMQNPRHLVRRRGQEARLRCSPMKGHSHVYWYRQLPEEGLKFMVYLQKENIIDESGMPKERFSAEFPKEGPSILRIQQVVRGDSAAYFCASSPGPKGAGSPLHFGNGTRLTVT.

V gene TRBV29-1 combines with J gene TRBJ1-1; 9 nucleotides line up with TRBD1. CDR1 is SQVTM, CDR2 ANQGSEA, per germline. This CDR3 region has 12 residues. V lost 7 bases and J lost 3; bases outside the gene matches: 3. The CDR3 spells CSAWDRDTEAFF. The DNA for the CDR3 is TGCAGCGCCTGGGACAGGGACACTGAAGCTTTCTTT.

V is TRBV5-1 and J is TRBJ1-2; weak D call: TRBD1 (6 bases). Trimming pared 0 bases from V and 4 bases from J, leaving 7 bases between. CDR1 and CDR2 (germline): SGHRS, YFSETQ. This CDR3 has 13 amino acids. The CDR3 here is CASSLETGYGYTF. The DNA for the CDR3 is TGCGCCAGCAGCTTGGAGACAGGCTATGGCTACACCTTC.

The chain combines TRBV18 with TRBJ2-7; D gene unclear. Germline V gene data show CDR1 as KGHSH and CDR2 as LQKENI. V lost 3 bases and J 0 bases, leaving 12 bases between the germline ends. CDR3 size: 15 residues. CDR3 DNA sequence: TGTGCCAGCTCACCCGGAGCCATCGTCTCCTACGAGCAGTACTTC. Translating it yields CASSPGAIVSYEQYF. Full variable domain (missing parts from reference TRBV18 and TRBJ2-7): NAGVMQNPRHLVRRRGQEARLRCSPMKGHSHVYWYRQLPEEGLKFMVYLQKENIIDESGMPKERFSAEFPKEGPSILRIQQVVRGDSAAYFCASSPGAIVSYEQYFGPGTRLTVT.

This chain links TRBV10-3 with TRBJ2-3, with no clear D. Germline CDR1 reads ENHRY; CDR2 reads SYGVKD. The CDR3 consists of 16 residues. V was cut by 0 bases and J by 0 bases, with 10 bases left in between. Written as DNA, the CDR3 is TGTGCCATCAGTGAGTCGAGTCTCAGGAGCACAGATACGCAGTATTTT. Translation: CAISESSLRSTDTQYF.